These 2 T cell receptor beta chains share one sample of origin, sequenced in a study of blood T cell repertoires in COVID-19. Profiling relied on immunoSEQ multiplex PCR, and the TCRdb table lists in-frame clones only, not all of them. The sample shows fewer than 150,000 clones, approximately 79% of them seen only once. Material: peripheral blood. The source of these receptors is a man aged 45-65 years with acute or convalescent COVID-19.

The chain uses TRBV9 and TRBJ2-2, with a weak D call TRBD1 (6 bases). The CDR3 runs 15 residues. Trimming took 3 bases from V and 5 from J, leaving 14 bases between them. Germline loops: CDR1 SGDLS, CDR2 YYNGEE. The CDR3 spells CASSGGQPLTGELFF. CDR3 in DNA: TGTGCCAGCAGCGGTGGACAGCCCCTAACCGGGGAGCTGTTTTTT.

This rearrangement joins TRBV7-8 to TRBJ2-3; 12 nucleotides match TRBD1. Germline V gene sequence: CDR1 SGHVS, CDR2 FQNEAQ. V dropped 5 bases and J dropped 4; count of bases not matched to a gene: 7. The CDR3 spans 16 residues. The CDR3 reads CASSNRDRGRADTQYF. The CDR3 DNA reads as TGTGCCAGCAGCAACCGGGACAGGGGGCGTGCAGATACGCAGTATTTT.